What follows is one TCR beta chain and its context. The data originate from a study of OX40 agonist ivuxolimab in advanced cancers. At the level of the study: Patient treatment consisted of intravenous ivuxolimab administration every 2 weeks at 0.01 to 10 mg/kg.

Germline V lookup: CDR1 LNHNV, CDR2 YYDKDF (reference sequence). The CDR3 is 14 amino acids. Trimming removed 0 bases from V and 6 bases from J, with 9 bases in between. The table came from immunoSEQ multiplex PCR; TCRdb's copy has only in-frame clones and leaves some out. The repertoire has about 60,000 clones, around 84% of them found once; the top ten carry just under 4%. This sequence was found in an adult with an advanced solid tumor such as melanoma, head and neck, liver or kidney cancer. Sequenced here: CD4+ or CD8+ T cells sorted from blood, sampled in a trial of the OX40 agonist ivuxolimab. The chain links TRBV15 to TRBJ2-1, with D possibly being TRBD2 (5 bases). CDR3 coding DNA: TGTGCCACCAGCAGAGATCGGGGATCCAATGAGCAGTTCTTC. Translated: CATSRDRGSNEQFF.